Presented here are 31 T cell receptor beta chains from one specimen sequenced in a study of blood T cell repertoires in COVID-19. The assay was immunoSEQ multiplex PCR, and TCRdb's table has in-frame clones only and misses some. Of about 45,000 clones in the sample, around 80% are singletons; the top ten hold around 15%. The sequenced material came from peripheral blood. These receptors came from a human donor in a cohort sampled during active COVID-19.

The genes are TRBV6-1 and TRBJ1-2; a weak D match, TRBD1 (5 bases). The V gene lost 3 bases and the J gene lost 4 bases, with 15 bases spanning the gap. Germline CDR1 and CDR2: MNHNS and SASEGT. This CDR3 has 15 residues. The CDR3 DNA reads as TGTGCCAGCAGTGAGCCGCAGGGTAGGTCCTATGGCTACACCTTC. Amino acids: CASSEPQGRSYGYTF.

This clone was found once. The chain carries TRBV25-1 and TRBJ2-1; the match to TRBD2 covers 10 bases. The CDR3 is 17 amino acids. Germline CDR1 and CDR2: MGHDK and SYGVNS. After removal of 2 bases from V and 9 bases from J, the junction contained 13 bases not matched to a gene. The CDR3: CASSEISRTSGAGEQFF. The CDR3 DNA is TGTGCCAGCAGTGAAATCTCTAGAACTAGCGGGGCGGGTGAGCAGTTCTTC. Drawing the rest from reference TRBV25-1 and TRBJ2-1, the complete variable domain is EADIYQTPRYLVIGTGKKITLECSQTMGHDKMYWYQQDPGMELHLIHYSYGVNSTEKGDLSSESTVSRIRTEHFPLTLESARPSHTSQYLCASSEISRTSGAGEQFFGPGTRLTVL.

The gene calls are TRBV13 and TRBJ1-6, with D unresolved. This CDR3 has 19 amino acids. Germline-derived CDR1 and CDR2 are PRHDT and FYEKMQ (reference sequence). Trimming stripped 3 bases from V and 1 base from J, with 19 bases between. This CDR3 is CASSLGAGPFGSYNSPLHF. In nucleotides, the CDR3 is TGTGCCAGCAGCTTGGGCGCAGGCCCCTTTGGATCCTATAATTCACCCCTCCACTTT.

The rearrangement links TRBV5-6 to TRBJ1-1; 9 bases map to TRBD1. The CDR3 covers 17 residues. Germline trimming cut 1 base from V and 1 base from J; bases unmatched to any gene: 8. Germline loops: CDR1 SGHDT, CDR2 YYEEEE. CDR3 protein: CASSLMSWGQGNTEAFF. The CDR3 nucleotides read TGTGCCAGCAGCTTGATGTCATGGGGACAGGGGAACACTGAAGCTTTCTTT.

This CDR3 is CASSSPGHSSYEQYF. The DNA of the CDR3 is TGTGCCAGTAGTTCCCCGGGACATAGCTCCTACGAGCAGTACTTC. The V call is TRBV19, the J call TRBJ2-7, with D possibly being TRBD1 (6 bases). The CDR3 sequence is 15 residues long. The germline gives CDR1 LNHDA, CDR2 SQIVND (reference sequence). With 5 bases removed from V and 0 bases from J, the gap between germline ends came to 14 bases.

The V gene is TRBV12-5, the J gene TRBJ2-1, with 11 bases fitting TRBD1. The CDR3 loop spans 14 amino acids. The germline V gene has CDR1 LGHNT and CDR2 FRNRAP. With V trimmed by 6 bases and J by 9 bases, 7 bases remained unmatched. The DNA for the CDR3 is TGTGCTAGTGGACCGGGACAGGGGGTCGGTGAGCAGTTCTTC. Translated, it gives CASGPGQGVGEQFF. Supplemented by reference TRBV12-5 and TRBJ2-1, the full variable domain reads DARVTQTPRHKVTEMGQEVTMRCQPILGHNTVFWYRQTMMQGLELLAYFRNRAPLDDSGMPKDRFSAEMPDATLATLKIQPSEPRDSAVYFCASGPGQGVGEQFFGPGTRLTVL.

The gene calls are TRBV2 and TRBJ2-1, with D tentatively TRBD2 (5 bases). Trimming cost V 0 bases and J 2 bases, with 14 bases left between them. The CDR3 contains 17 residues. Germline values: CDR1 SNHLY, CDR2 FYNNEI. CDR3 protein: CASSEATGLATYNEQFF. The CDR3 DNA follows: TGTGCCAGCAGTGAAGCTACTGGACTGGCCACCTACAATGAGCAGTTCTTC.

The V gene is TRBV7-8, the J gene TRBJ2-7; 8 bases are a match to TRBD1. In germline, CDR1 is SGHVS, CDR2 FQNEAQ. V was pared by 4 bases and J by 1 base, with 6 bases of the junction left unmatched. The CDR3 consists of 15 residues. As DNA, the CDR3 is TGTGCCAGCAGCTCCCCCTACAGGGGGTCCTACGAGCAGTACTTC. It codes for CASSSPYRGSYEQYF.

J is TRBJ1-4 and V is TRBV21-1; TRBD1, the D gene given by the table, was not confirmed from the DNA. TRBV21-1 is a documented pseudogene. The CDR3 loop spans 17 amino acids. CDR3 nucleotides: TGTGCCAGCTACCCCAATCCAGGGGGCATGACTAATGAAAAACTGTTTTTT. Protein: CASYPNPGGMTNEKLFF.

The CDR3 protein is CASSTSHGGGLGTQYF. The CDR3 nucleotides are TGTGCCAGCAGCACTAGCCACGGAGGAGGGTTAGGGACGCAGTATTTT. The genes are TRBV5-5 and TRBJ2-3; D is perhaps TRBD2 (6 bases). The CDR3 extends over 16 amino acids. V was clipped by 4 bases and J by 9 bases, with 24 bases between them. CDR1 is SGHKS, CDR2 YYEKEE, per germline (reference sequence).

The chain couples TRBV5-4 to TRBJ2-4, with a possible D match to TRBD1 (5 bases). The V gene's germline CDR1 is SGHNT and CDR2 YYREEE (reference sequence). The ends were cut back, 5 bases at V and 0 bases at J, with 9 bases in the middle. CDR3 size: 14 residues. The CDR3 nucleotides are TGTGCCAGCAGTTTCCAGGGAGCCAAAAACATTCAGTACTTC. Translated: CASSFQGAKNIQYF.

The V gene is TRBV7-6, the J gene TRBJ2-3, with 9 bases lining up with TRBD1. The length of the CDR3 is 16 residues. CDR1 SGHVS and CDR2 FNYEAQ come from the germline V gene. Germline trimming cut 5 bases from V and 4 bases from J; bases unmatched to any gene: 10. The CDR3 sequence is CASSPRQGDAADTQYF. In DNA, the CDR3 is TGTGCCAGCAGCCCACGACAGGGGGATGCGGCAGATACGCAGTATTTT.

The chain employs TRBV2 and TRBJ2-5; D unclear. The V end was cut by 4 bases, the J end by 2 bases, with 8 bases between. There are 13 residues in the CDR3. Per the germline V gene, CDR1 is SNHLY and CDR2 is FYNNEI. The CDR3 DNA reads TGTGCCAGCAGTGTAAGCCGTCAAGAGACCCAGTACTTC. It codes for CASSVSRQETQYF. Full variable domain (rest looked up from reference TRBV2 and TRBJ2-5): EPEVTQTPSHQVTQMGQEVILRCVPISNHLYFYWYRQILGQKVEFLVSFYNNEISEKSEIFDDQFSVERPDGSNFTLKIRSTKLEDSAMYFCASSVSRQETQYFGPGTRLLVL.

The gene calls are TRBV19 and TRBJ2-6; the D gene is possibly TRBD1 (6 bases). Trimming stripped 2 bases from V and 3 bases from J, with 14 bases between. The CDR3 runs to 17 residues. Germline V gene sequence: CDR1 LNHDA, CDR2 SQIVND (reference sequence). DNA of the CDR3: TGTGCCAGTAGTATAAAAGTGGCAGGGGTTGGGGCCAACGTCCTGACTTTC. This translates into CASSIKVAGVGANVLTF. Variable domain in full (rest from reference TRBV19 and TRBJ2-6): DGGITQSPKYLFRKEGQNVTLSCEQNLNHDAMYWYRQDPGQGLRLIYYSQIVNDFQKGDIAEGYSVSREKKESFPLTVTSAQKNPTAFYLCASSIKVAGVGANVLTFGAGSRLTVL.

This chain joins TRBV24-1 and TRBJ2-1; 14 nucleotides agree with TRBD2. After removal of 4 bases from V and 8 bases from J, the junction contained 6 bases not matched to a gene. The CDR3 contains 16 residues. Germline V lookup: CDR1 KGHDR, CDR2 SFDVKD. The CDR3 region is CATSDPGTSGSHEQFF. The CDR3 DNA reads TGTGCCACCAGTGACCCCGGGACTAGCGGGAGCCATGAGCAGTTCTTC.

V and J are TRBV2 and TRBJ2-5; 12 nucleotides agree with TRBD2. This CDR3 has 15 residues. V shed 8 bases, J shed 5 bases, and the junction held 9 bases outside the gene matches. Germline V CDR1 and CDR2: SNHLY, FYNNEI. The CDR3 sequence: CASRGLAGISETQYF. The CDR3 region has the DNA TGTGCCAGCCGAGGACTAGCGGGAATCAGCGAGACCCAGTACTTC.

This sequence joins TRBV6-5 and TRBJ2-1; tentatively, D is TRBD2 (7 bases). The CDR3 is 13 amino acids. Germline loops: CDR1 MNHEY, CDR2 SVGAGI. Trimming shortened V by 6 bases and J by 7 bases, and 13 bases separated the two germline ends. The CDR3 region has the DNA TGTGCCAGCAGGAAGGGGGAGGGAAATGAGCAGTTCTTC. Protein sequence: CASRKGEGNEQFF.

The DNA for the CDR3 is TGTGCCAGCGGAGGGGGGAGTAGCGGGAGGTTAGATACGCAGTATTTT. Translation: CASGGGSSGRLDTQYF. The rearrangement links TRBV2 to TRBJ2-3; TRBD2 aligns across 10 bases. This CDR3 has 16 residues. After removal of 8 bases from V and 5 bases from J, the junction contained 13 bases not matched to a gene. Germline loops: CDR1 SNHLY, CDR2 FYNNEI.

To note about this clone: The junction departs from the called germline gene at one end, perhaps through a read error. V gene TRBV6-6 combines with J gene TRBJ2-7; the D gene is possibly TRBD1 (5 bases). This CDR3 comprises 12 residues. Germline V gives CDR1 MNHNY, CDR2 SVGAGI (reference sequence). CDR3 loop: CACRQQPYEQYF. The CDR3 DNA is TGTGCCTGCAGACAGCAACCCTACGAGCAGTACTTC.

CDR3 sequence reads: CSVEAGTGSSVGGYTF. In nucleotides, the CDR3 is TGCAGCGTCGAGGCCGGGACAGGGAGCTCGGTCGGTGGCTACACCTTC. The chain recombines TRBV29-1 with TRBJ1-2; 9 bases match TRBD1. CDR1 is SQVTM and CDR2 is ANQGSEA in the germline V gene. The CDR3 is made up of 16 amino acids. Trimming removed 6 bases from V and 7 bases from J; junction bases left unmatched: 18.

V gene TRBV3-1 (or the pseudogene TRBV3-2) combines with J gene TRBJ2-2, with D maybe TRBD2 (6 bases). This CDR3 is built from 13 residues. In germline, CDR1 is LGHDT, CDR2 YNNKEL (reference sequence). Trimming left V 4 bases short and J 7 bases short, with 10 bases between. The CDR3 DNA reads as TGTGCCAGCAGCCCAATGGAGGGCGGGGAGCTGTTTTTT. Its translation is CASSPMEGGELFF.

The chain couples TRBV7-9 to TRBJ2-1, with 10 bases aligning to TRBD1. This CDR3 spans 14 amino acids. V shed 3 bases and J 7 bases; nucleotides not matched to a gene: 3. The germline gives CDR1 SEHNR, CDR2 FQNEAQ (reference sequence). The CDR3 reads CASSLGQGNNEQFF. For the CDR3, the DNA is TGTGCCAGCAGCTTGGGACAGGGGAATAATGAGCAGTTCTTC.

The V call is TRBV9, the J call TRBJ2-3, with 13 bases lining up with TRBD2. V lost 7 bases, J lost 2 bases, and 7 bases stayed unmatched. The CDR3 covers 16 residues. Germline-derived CDR1 and CDR2 are SGDLS and YYNGEE. CDR3 DNA sequence: TGTGCCAGCCAAGGGACTAGCGGGACCTTCACAGATACGCAGTATTTT. This encodes CASQGTSGTFTDTQYF. The whole variable domain, remainder taken from reference TRBV9 and TRBJ2-3, is DSGVTQTPKHLITATGQRVTLRCSPRSGDLSVYWYQQSLDQGLQFLIQYYNGEERAKGNILERFSAQQFPDLHSELNLSSLELGDSALYFCASQGTSGTFTDTQYFGPGTRLTVL.

This clone was counted only a few times. CDR3 protein: CASSQDRTGASGKLFF. The CDR3 DNA sequence: TGCGCCAGCAGCCAAGATCGGACAGGGGCTTCTGGAAAACTGTTTTTT. The chain carries TRBV4-1 and TRBJ1-4; 9 nucleotides agree with TRBD1. Per the germline V gene, CDR1 is MGHRA and CDR2 is YSYEKL. The CDR3 has 16 amino acids. V trimming: 0 bases; J trimming: 10 bases; junction bases outside the gene matches: 9.

CDR3 in amino acids: CASSPDGDYGYTF. CDR3 in DNA: TGTGCCAGCAGCCCGGACGGGGACTATGGCTACACCTTC. This chain links TRBV6-2 or TRBV6-3 with TRBJ1-2, with D unresolved. This CDR3 region has 13 residues. Germline assignment: CDR1 MNHEY and CDR2 SVGEGT. V was trimmed by 6 bases and J by 3 bases, leaving 11 bases between them.

The chain has TRBV7-9 and TRBJ2-1; 8 bases agree with TRBD2. The trim removed 6 bases at V and 7 bases at J, leaving 8 bases unmatched. The germline CDR1 and CDR2 sequences are SEHNR and FQNEAQ (reference sequence). CDR3 length: 14 residues. The DNA for the CDR3 is TGTGCCAGCAGGGTCGAGCGGGAGAGGAATGAGCAGTTCTTC. Its translation is CASRVERERNEQFF.

CDR3 DNA: TGTGCCAGCAGCGTTTTCTCGACAGCCACAGATACGCAGTATTTT. Its translation: CASSVFSTATDTQYF. The V call is TRBV9, the J call TRBJ2-3; tentative D call: TRBD1 (5 bases). This CDR3 region has 15 residues. In germline, CDR1 is SGDLS, CDR2 YYNGEE. The V end lost 2 bases, the J end lost 2 bases, and 12 bases lay between the germline ends.

V usage is TRBV18 and J usage is TRBJ2-2, with 10 bases aligning to TRBD1. The CDR3 length is 18 residues. CDR1 and CDR2 (germline): KGHSH, LQKENI. Unmatched junction bases numbered 13, after V lost 6 bases and J lost 3 bases. Written as DNA, the CDR3 is TGTGCCAGCTCGAAGGGACAGGGGTATCGAGCCTACACCGGGGAGCTGTTTTTT. It yields the protein CASSKGQGYRAYTGELFF.

This clone was observed a handful of times. V and J are TRBV20-1 and TRBJ2-1, with 11 positions matching TRBD2. CDR1 and CDR2 from the germline V gene are DFQATT and SNEGSKA (reference sequence). The CDR3 is 15 amino acids. The J segment lost 4 bases and the V segment lost 3 bases, leaving 5 bases of the junction unmatched. CDR3 protein: CSASNRLAGYNEQFF. CDR3 coding DNA: TGCAGTGCTAGTAACCGACTAGCGGGATACAATGAGCAGTTCTTC.

The V and J genes are TRBV15 and TRBJ2-2, with D possibly matching TRBD1 (5 bases). The CDR3 loop spans 16 amino acids. Between the trimmed V and J ends, which lost 8 bases and 0 bases, there was a span of 16 bases. Germline assignment: CDR1 LNHNV and CDR2 YYDKDF (reference sequence). CDR3 residues: CATHLRQGANTGELFF. CDR3 bases: TGTGCCACCCATCTTAGGCAGGGCGCGAACACCGGGGAGCTGTTTTTT. Using reference TRBV15 and TRBJ2-2 for the parts outside the CDR3, the full variable domain is DAMVIQNPRYQVTQFGKPVTLSCSQTLNHNVMYWYQQKSSQAPKLLFHYYDKDFNNEADTPDNFQSRRPNTSFCFLDIRSPGLGDTAMYLCATHLRQGANTGELFFGEGSRLTVL.

The V and J genes are TRBV28 and TRBJ2-5; D uncertain. Germline V gene data show CDR1 as MDHEN and CDR2 as SYDVKM. There are 15 residues in the CDR3. V lost 4 bases and J 1 base, leaving 13 bases between the germline ends. The CDR3 reads CASSSSSLIQETQYF. CDR3 coding DNA: TGTGCCAGCAGTTCTAGTTCCCTTATCCAAGAGACCCAGTACTTC.